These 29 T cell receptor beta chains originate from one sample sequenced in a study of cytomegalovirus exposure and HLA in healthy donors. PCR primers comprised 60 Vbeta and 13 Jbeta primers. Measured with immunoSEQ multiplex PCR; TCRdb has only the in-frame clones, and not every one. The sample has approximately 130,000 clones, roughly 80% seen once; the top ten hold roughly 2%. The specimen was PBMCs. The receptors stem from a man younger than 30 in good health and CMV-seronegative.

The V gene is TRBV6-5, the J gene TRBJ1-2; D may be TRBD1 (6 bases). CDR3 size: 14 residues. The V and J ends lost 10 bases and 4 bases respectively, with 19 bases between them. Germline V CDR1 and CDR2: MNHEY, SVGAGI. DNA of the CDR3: TGTGCCAACATGACGGCGGACAGCTCCTATGGCTACACCTTC. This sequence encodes CANMTADSSYGYTF.

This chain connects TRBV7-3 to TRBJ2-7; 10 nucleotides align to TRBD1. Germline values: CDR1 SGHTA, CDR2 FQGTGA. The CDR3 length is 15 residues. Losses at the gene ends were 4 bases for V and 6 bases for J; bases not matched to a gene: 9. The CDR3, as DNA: TGTGCCAGCAGCTGCGACAGGGGGCGCCCCGGCGAGCAGTACTTC. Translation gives CASSCDRGRPGEQYF.

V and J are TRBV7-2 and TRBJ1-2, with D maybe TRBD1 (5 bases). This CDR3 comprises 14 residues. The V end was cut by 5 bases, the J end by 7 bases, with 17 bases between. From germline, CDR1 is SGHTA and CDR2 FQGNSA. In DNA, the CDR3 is TGTGCCAGCAGCGGACCCGGGGGGAGGGCTGGCTACACCTTC. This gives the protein CASSGPGGRAGYTF.

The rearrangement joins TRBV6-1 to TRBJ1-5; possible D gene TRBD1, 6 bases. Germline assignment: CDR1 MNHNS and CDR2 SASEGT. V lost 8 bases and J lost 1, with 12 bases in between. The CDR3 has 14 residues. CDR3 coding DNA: TGTGCCAGCCTTACAGGGTCCAGCAATCAGCCCCAGCATTTT. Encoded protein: CASLTGSSNQPQHF.

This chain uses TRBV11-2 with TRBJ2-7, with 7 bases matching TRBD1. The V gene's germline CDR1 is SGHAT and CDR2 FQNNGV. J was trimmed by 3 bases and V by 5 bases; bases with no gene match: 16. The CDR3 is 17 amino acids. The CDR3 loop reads CASSPYRGRGIVYEQYF. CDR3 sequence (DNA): TGTGCCAGCAGCCCATACAGGGGCAGGGGGATAGTCTACGAGCAGTACTTC.

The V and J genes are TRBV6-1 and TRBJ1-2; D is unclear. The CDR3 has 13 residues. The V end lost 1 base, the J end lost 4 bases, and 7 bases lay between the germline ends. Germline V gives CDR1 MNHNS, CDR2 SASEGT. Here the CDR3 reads CASSEVELYGYTF. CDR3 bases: TGTGCCAGCAGTGAAGTTGAACTCTATGGCTACACCTTC.

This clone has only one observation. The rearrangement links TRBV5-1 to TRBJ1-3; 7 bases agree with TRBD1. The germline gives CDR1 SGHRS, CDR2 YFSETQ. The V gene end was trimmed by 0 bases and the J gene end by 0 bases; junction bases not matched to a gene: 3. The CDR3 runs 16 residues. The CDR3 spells CASSLGPGGSGNTIYF. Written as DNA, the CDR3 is TGCGCCAGCAGCTTGGGACCAGGGGGCTCTGGAAACACCATATATTTT. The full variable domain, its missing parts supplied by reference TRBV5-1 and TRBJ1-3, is KAGVTQTPRYLIKTRGQQVTLSCSPISGHRSVSWYQQTPGQGLQFLFEYFSETQRNKGNFPGRFSGRQFSNSRSEMNVSTLELGDSALYLCASSLGPGGSGNTIYFGEGSWLTVV.

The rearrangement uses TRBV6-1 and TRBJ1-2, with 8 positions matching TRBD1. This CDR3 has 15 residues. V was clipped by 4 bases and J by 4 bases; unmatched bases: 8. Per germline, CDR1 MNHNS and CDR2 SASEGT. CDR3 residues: CASSVIPTGGYGYTF. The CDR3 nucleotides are TGTGCCAGCAGTGTCATACCTACAGGGGGCTATGGCTACACCTTC.

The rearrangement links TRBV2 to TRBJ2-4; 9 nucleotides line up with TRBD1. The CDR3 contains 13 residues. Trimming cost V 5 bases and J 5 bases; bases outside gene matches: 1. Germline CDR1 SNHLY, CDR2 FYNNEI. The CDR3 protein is CASSRTGENIQYF. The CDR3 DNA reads TGTGCCAGCAGTAGGACAGGGGAAAACATTCAGTACTTC. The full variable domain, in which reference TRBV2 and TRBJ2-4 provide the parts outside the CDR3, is EPEVTQTPSHQVTQMGQEVILRCVPISNHLYFYWYRQILGQKVEFLVSFYNNEISEKSEIFDDQFSVERPDGSNFTLKIRSTKLEDSAMYFCASSRTGENIQYFGAGTRLSVL.

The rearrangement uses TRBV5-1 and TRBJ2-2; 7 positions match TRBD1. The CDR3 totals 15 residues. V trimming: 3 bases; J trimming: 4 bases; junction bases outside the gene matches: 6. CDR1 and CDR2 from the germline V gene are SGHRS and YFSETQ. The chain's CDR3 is CASSSEGQPTGELFF. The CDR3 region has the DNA TGCGCCAGCAGCTCTGAGGGACAGCCCACCGGGGAGCTGTTTTTT.

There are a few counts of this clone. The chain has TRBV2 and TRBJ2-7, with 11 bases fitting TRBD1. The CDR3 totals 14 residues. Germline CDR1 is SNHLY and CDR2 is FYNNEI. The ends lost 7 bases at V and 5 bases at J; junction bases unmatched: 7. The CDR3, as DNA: TGTGCCAGCAAATCAGGACAGGGGGCCCACGAGCAGTACTTC. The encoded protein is CASKSGQGAHEQYF.

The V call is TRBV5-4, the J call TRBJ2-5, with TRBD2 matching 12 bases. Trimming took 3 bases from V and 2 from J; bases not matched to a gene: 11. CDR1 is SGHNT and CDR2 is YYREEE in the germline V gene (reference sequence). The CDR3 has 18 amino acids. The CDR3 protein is CASSSLSSTSGGQETQYF. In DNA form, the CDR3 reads TGTGCCAGCAGCTCTCTATCGTCTACTAGCGGGGGGCAAGAGACCCAGTACTTC.

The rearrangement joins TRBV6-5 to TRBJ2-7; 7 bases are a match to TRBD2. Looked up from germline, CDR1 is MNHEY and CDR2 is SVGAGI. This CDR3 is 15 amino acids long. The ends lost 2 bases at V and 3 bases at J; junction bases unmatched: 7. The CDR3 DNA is TGTGCCAGCAGTTACCCGGGACTATCGGTCTACGAGCAGTACTTC. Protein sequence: CASSYPGLSVYEQYF.

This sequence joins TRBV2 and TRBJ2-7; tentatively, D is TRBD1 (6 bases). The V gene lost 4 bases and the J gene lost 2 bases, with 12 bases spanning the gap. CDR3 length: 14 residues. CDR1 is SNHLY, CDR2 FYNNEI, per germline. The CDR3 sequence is CASSVRDTAYEQYF. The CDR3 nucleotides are TGTGCCAGCAGTGTCCGGGACACAGCCTACGAGCAGTACTTC. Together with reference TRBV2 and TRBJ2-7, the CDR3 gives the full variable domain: EPEVTQTPSHQVTQMGQEVILRCVPISNHLYFYWYRQILGQKVEFLVSFYNNEISEKSEIFDDQFSVERPDGSNFTLKIRSTKLEDSAMYFCASSVRDTAYEQYFGPGTRLTVT.

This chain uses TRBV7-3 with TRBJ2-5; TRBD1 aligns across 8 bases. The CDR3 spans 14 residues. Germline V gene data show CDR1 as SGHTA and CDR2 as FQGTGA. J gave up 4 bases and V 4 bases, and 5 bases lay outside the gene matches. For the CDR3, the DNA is TGTGCCAGCAGCTCTACAGGGGGAGGAGAGACCCAGTACTTC. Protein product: CASSSTGGGETQYF.

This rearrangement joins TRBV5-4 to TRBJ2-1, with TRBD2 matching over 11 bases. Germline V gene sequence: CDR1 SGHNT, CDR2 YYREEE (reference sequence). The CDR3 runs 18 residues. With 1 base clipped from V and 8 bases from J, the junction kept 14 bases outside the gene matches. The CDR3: CASSLLGSGGATVHEQFF. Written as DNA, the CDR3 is TGTGCCAGCAGCTTGCTTGGTAGCGGGGGGGCCACGGTGCATGAGCAGTTCTTC.

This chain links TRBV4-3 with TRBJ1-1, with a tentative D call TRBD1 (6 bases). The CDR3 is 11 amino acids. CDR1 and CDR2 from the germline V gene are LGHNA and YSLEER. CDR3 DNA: TGCGCTACCGGGACATGCACTGAAGCTTTCTTT. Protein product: CATGTCTEAFF.

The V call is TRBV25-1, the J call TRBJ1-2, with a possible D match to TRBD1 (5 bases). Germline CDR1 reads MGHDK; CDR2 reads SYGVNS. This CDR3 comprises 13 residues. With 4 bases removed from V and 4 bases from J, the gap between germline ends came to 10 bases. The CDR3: CASSGRVGYGYTF. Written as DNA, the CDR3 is TGTGCCAGCAGTGGCAGGGTTGGCTATGGCTACACCTTC.

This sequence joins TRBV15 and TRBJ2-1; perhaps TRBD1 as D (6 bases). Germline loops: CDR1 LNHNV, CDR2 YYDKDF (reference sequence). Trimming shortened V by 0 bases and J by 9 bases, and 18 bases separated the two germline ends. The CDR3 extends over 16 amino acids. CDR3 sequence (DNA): TGTGCCACCAGCAGAGACGCCAGGGGACGGATTGGTGAGCAGTTCTTC. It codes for CATSRDARGRIGEQFF.

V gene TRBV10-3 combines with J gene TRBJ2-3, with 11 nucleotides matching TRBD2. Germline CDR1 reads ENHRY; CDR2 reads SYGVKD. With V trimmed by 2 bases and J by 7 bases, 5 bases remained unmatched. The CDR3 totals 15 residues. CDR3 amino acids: CAISEGSGGANTQYF. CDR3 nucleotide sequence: TGTGCCATCAGTGAGGGTAGCGGGGGGGCCAATACGCAGTATTTT.

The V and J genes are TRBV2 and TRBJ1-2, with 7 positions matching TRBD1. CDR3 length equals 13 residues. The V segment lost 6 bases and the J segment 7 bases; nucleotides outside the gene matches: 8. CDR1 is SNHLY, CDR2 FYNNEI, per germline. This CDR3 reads CASRDRQSSGYTF. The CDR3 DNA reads TGTGCCAGCAGGGACAGGCAATCAAGTGGCTACACCTTC.

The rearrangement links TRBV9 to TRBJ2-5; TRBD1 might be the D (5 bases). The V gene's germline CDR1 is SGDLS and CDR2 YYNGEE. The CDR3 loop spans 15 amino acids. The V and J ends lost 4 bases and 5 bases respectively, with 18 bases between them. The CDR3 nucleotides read TGTGCCAGCAGCCCACGAGGCTGGGGCAAGGAGACCCAGTACTTC. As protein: CASSPRGWGKETQYF.

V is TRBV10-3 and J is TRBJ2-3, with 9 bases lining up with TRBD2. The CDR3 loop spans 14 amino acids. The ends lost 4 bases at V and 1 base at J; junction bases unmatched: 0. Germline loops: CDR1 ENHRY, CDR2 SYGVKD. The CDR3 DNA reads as TGTGCCATCAGTGGGACTAGCGGCACAGATACGCAGTATTTT. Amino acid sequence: CAISGTSGTDTQYF.

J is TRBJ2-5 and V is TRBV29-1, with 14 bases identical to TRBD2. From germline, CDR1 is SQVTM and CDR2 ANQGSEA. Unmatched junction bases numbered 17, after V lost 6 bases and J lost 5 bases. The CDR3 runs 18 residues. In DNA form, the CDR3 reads TGCAGCGTCGCCGGGACTAGCGGGGGCCCTCTTTATAAGGAGACCCAGTACTTC. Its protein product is CSVAGTSGGPLYKETQYF.

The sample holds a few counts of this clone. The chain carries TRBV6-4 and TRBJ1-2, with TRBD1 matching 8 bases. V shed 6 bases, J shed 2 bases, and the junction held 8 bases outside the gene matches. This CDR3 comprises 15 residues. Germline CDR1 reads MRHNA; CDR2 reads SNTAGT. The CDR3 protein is CASRPGGGGNYGYTF. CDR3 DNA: TGTGCCAGCAGACCAGGGGGCGGGGGAAACTATGGCTACACCTTC.

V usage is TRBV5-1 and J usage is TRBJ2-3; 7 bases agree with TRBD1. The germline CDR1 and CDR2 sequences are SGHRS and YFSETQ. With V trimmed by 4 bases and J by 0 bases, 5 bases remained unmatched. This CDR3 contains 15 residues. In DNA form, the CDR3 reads TGCGCCAGCAGCCGGGACAGTTCTAGCACAGATACGCAGTATTTT. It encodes CASSRDSSSTDTQYF.

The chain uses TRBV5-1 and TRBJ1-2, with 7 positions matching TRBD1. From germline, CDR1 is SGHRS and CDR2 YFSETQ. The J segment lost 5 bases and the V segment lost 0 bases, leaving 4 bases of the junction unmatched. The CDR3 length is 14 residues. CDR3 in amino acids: CASSLEGALYGYTF. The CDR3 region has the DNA TGCGCCAGCAGCTTGGAGGGGGCCTTATATGGCTACACCTTC.

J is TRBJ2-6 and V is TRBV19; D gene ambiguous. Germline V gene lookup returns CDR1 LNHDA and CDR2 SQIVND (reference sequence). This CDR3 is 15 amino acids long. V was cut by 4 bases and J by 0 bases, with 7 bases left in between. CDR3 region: CASSNGRSGANVLTF. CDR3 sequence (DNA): TGTGCCAGTAGTAATGGGCGCTCTGGGGCCAACGTCCTGACTTTC.

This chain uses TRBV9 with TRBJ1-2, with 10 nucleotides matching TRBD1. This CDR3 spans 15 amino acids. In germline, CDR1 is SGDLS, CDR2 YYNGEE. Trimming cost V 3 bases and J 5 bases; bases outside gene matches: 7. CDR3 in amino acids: CASSGQGAQVYGYTF. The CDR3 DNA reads TGTGCCAGCAGCGGACAGGGGGCCCAGGTGTATGGCTACACCTTC. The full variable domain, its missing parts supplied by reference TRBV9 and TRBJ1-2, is DSGVTQTPKHLITATGQRVTLRCSPRSGDLSVYWYQQSLDQGLQFLIQYYNGEERAKGNILERFSAQQFPDLHSELNLSSLELGDSALYFCASSGQGAQVYGYTFGSGTRLTVV.